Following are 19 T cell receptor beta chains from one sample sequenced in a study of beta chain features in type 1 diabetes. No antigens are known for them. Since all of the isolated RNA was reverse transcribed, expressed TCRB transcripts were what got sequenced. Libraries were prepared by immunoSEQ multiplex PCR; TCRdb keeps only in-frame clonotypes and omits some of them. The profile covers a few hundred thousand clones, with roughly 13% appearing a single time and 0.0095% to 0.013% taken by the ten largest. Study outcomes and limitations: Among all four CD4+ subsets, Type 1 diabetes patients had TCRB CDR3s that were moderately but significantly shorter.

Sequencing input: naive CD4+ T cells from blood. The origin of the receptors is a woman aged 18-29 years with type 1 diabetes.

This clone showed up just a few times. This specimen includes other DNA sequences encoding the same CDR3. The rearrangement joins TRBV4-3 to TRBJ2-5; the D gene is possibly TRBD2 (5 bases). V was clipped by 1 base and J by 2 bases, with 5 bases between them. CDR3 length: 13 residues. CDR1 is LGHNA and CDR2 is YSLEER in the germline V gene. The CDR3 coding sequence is TGCGCCAGCAGCCAAGGACTACAAGAGACCCAGTACTTC. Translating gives CASSQGLQETQYF.

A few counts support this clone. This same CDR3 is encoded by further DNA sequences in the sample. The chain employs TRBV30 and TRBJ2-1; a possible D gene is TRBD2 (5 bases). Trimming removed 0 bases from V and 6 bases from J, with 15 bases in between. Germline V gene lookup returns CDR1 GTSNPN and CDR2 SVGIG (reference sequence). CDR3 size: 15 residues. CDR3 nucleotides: TGTGCCTGGAGTGTGGATCTAGCCAACACCAATGAGCAGTTCTTC. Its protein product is CAWSVDLANTNEQFF.

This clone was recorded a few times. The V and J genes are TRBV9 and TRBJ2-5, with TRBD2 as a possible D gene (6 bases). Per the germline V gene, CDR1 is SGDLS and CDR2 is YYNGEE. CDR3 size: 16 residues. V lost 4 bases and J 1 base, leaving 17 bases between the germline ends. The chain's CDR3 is CASSPTVGDFQETQYF. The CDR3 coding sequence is TGTGCCAGCAGCCCGACGGTCGGGGACTTCCAAGAGACCCAGTACTTC.

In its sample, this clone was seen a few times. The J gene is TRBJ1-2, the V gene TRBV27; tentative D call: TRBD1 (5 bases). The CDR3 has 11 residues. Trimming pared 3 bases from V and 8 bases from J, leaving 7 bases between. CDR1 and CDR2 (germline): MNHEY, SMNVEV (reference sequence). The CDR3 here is CASSLGGGYTF. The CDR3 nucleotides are TGTGCCAGCAGTTTGGGGGGGGGCTACACCTTC.

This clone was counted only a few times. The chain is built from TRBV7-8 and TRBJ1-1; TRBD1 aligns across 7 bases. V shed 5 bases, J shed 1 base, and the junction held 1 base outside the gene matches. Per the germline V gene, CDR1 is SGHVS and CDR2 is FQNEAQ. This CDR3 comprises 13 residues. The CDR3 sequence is CASSRDRNTEAFF. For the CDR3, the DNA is TGTGCCAGCAGCCGGGACAGGAACACTGAAGCTTTCTTT.

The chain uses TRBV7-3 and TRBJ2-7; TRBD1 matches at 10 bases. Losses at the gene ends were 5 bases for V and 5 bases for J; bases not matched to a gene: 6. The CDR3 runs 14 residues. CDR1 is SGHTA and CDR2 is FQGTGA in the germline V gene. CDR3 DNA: TGTGCCAGCAGCCGGGGACAGGGGATCGACGAGCAGTACTTC. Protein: CASSRGQGIDEQYF.

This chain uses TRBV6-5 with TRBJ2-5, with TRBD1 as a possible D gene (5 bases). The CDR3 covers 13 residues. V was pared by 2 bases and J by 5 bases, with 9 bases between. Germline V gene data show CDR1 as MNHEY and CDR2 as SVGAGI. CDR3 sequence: CASSYKGWETQYF. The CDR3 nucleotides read TGTGCCAGCAGTTACAAGGGGTGGGAGACCCAGTACTTC.

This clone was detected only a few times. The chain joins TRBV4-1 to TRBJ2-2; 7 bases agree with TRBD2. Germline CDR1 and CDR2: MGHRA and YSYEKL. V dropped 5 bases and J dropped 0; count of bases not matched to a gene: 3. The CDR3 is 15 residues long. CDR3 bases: TGCGCCAGCAGCAGGACTAGTACGAACACCGGGGAGCTGTTTTTT. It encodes CASSRTSTNTGELFF.

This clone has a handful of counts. CDR3 in DNA: TGCGCCAGCAGCTTGGTTGCGGATGACGAGACCCAGTACTTC. This encodes CASSLVADDETQYF. This rearrangement joins TRBV5-1 to TRBJ2-5; the D is unclear. CDR3 length: 14 residues. The germline V gene encodes CDR1 SGHRS and CDR2 YFSETQ. V was trimmed by 0 bases and J by 5 bases, leaving 11 bases between them.

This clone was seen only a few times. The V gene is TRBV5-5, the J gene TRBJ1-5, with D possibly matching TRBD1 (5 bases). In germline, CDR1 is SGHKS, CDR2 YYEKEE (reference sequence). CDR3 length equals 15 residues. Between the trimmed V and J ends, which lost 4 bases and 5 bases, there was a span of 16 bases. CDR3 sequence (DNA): TGTGCCAGCAGCCGGGAGGGGTCTCCGCATCAGCCCCAGCATTTT. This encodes CASSREGSPHQPQHF.

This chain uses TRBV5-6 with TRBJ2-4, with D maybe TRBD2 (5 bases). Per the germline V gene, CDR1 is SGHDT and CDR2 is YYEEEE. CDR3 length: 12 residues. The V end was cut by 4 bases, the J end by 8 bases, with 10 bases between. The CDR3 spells CASSLMRDIQYF. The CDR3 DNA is TGTGCCAGCAGCCTAATGAGGGACATTCAGTACTTC.

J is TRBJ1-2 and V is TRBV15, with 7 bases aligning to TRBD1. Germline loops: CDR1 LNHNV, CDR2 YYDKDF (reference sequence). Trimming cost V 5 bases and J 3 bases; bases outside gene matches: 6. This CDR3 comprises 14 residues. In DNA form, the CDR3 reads TGTGCCACCAGCCCACGACAGGGCGACTATGGCTACACCTTC. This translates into CATSPRQGDYGYTF.

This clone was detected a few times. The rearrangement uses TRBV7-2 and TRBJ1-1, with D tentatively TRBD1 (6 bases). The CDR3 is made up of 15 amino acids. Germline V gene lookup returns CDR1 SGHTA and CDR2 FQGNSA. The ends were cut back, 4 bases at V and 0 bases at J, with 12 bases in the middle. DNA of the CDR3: TGTGCCAGCAGCTCGACAGGAACCATGAACACTGAAGCTTTCTTT. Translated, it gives CASSSTGTMNTEAFF.

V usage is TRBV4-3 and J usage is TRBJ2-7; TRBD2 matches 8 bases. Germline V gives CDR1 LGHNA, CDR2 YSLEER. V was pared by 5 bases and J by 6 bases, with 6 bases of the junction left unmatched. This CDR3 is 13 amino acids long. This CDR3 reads CASSDLAGGEQYF. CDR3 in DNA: TGCGCCAGCAGCGACTTGGCGGGAGGCGAGCAGTACTTC.

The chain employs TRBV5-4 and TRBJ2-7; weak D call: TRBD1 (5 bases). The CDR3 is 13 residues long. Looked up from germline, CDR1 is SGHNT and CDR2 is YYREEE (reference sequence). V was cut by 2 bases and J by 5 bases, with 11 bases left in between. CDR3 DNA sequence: TGTGCCAGCAGCTTATCAGGGTTTAACGAGCAGTACTTC. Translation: CASSLSGFNEQYF. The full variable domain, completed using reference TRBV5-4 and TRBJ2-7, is ETGVTQSPTHLIKTRGQQVTLRCSSQSGHNTVSWYQQALGQGPQFIFQYYREEENGRGNFPPRFSGLQFPNYSSELNVNALELDDSALYLCASSLSGFNEQYFGPGTRLTVT.

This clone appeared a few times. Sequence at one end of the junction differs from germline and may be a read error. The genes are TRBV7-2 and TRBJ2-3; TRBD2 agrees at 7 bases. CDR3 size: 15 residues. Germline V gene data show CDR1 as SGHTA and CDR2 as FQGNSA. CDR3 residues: CASSVAGGWTDTQYF. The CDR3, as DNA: TGTGCCAGCAGCGTAGCGGGCGGGTGGACAGATACGCAGTATTTT.

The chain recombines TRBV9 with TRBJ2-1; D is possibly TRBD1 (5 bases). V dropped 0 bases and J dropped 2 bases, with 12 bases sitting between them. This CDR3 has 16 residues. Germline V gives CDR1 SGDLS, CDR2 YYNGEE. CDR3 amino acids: CASSVAGAGTYNEQFF. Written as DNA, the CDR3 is TGTGCCAGCAGCGTAGCTGGGGCAGGGACCTACAATGAGCAGTTCTTC.

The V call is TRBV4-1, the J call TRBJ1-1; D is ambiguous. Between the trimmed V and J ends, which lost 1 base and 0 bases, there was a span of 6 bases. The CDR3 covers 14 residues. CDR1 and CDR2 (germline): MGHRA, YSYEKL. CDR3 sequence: CASSQGQLNTEAFF. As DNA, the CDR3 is TGCGCCAGCAGCCAAGGGCAGTTGAACACTGAAGCTTTCTTT.

The CDR3 loop reads CASSRDLQETQYF. CDR3 nucleotide sequence: TGTGCCAGCAGCCGGGACTTACAAGAGACCCAGTACTTC. V and J are TRBV5-4 and TRBJ2-5, with a possible D match to TRBD2 (6 bases). There are 13 residues in the CDR3. Germline values: CDR1 SGHNT, CDR2 YYREEE (reference sequence). The germline V and J ends were trimmed by 4 bases and 2 bases, with 9 bases remaining between them. Based on the CDR3 plus reference TRBV5-4 and TRBJ2-5, the full variable domain is ETGVTQSPTHLIKTRGQQVTLRCSSQSGHNTVSWYQQALGQGPQFIFQYYREEENGRGNFPPRFSGLQFPNYSSELNVNALELDDSALYLCASSRDLQETQYFGPGTRLLVL.